One sample yielded the 29 T cell receptor beta chains listed below, sequenced in a study of T cells in Graves' hyperthyroidism and ophthalmopathy. Using RNA transcripts as the source, TCR beta CDR3 regions were amplified. HTBI primers were used for first-round RT-PCR of the TCR CDR3. TCRdb re-analysed the multiplex PCR reads in MiXCR, keeping a single row per CDR3 protein. The sample shows approximately 740,000 distinct CDR3 sequences, 12% to 15% of them seen only once. The sequencing sample was made of blood. The receptors here all came from a woman younger than 30 with Graves' hyperthyroidism.

In its sample, this clonotype was seen many times. This rearrangement joins TRBV11-1 to TRBJ2-1; possibly TRBD1 for D (8 bases). CDR1 is SGHAT, CDR2 FQDESV, per germline (reference sequence). The CDR3 length is 17 residues. V lost 5 bases to trimming and J lost 4 bases, with 21 bases between them. CDR3 nucleotides: TGTGCCAGCAGCCCCTACGTTAACAGGGGGGGGTACAATGAGCAGTTCTTC. Protein product: CASSPYVNRGGYNEQFF.

The table lists this clonotype with a few counts. The rearrangement uses TRBV2 and TRBJ2-2, with 10 bases matching TRBD2. Germline loops: CDR1 SNHLY, CDR2 FYNNEI. After removal of 6 bases from V and 5 bases from J, the junction contained 9 bases not matched to a gene. This CDR3 region has 16 residues. The CDR3 reads CASSFRLAGVTGELFF. The CDR3 DNA is TGTGCCAGCAGCTTTCGCCTAGCGGGAGTTACCGGGGAGCTGTTTTTT.

The chain links TRBV19 to TRBJ2-3; 10 bases match TRBD1. This CDR3 region has 15 residues. V shed 7 bases, J shed 10 bases, and the junction held 14 bases outside the gene matches. Germline V CDR1 and CDR2: LNHDA, SQIVND (reference sequence). This chain's CDR3 is CASTPDRGGTWPQYF. CDR3 nucleotides: TGTGCCAGTACCCCGGACAGGGGGGGCACTTGGCCGCAGTATTTT.

This chain joins TRBV5-1 and TRBJ1-2; D is unresolved. V was trimmed by 3 bases and J by 6 bases, leaving 15 bases between them. Germline V gives CDR1 SGHRS, CDR2 YFSETQ. This CDR3 is built from 14 residues. CDR3 DNA: TGCGCCAGCAGCTCTTCCGAGGGCGGTCATGGCTACACCTTC. Translation gives CASSSSEGGHGYTF.

In DNA, the CDR3 is TGTGCCAGTAGTCGCCTGGGGCTAGCGGATAAAGATGAGCAGTTCTTC. This codes for CASSRLGLADKDEQFF. The chain uses TRBV19 and TRBJ2-1; 7 bases map to TRBD2. From germline, CDR1 is LNHDA and CDR2 SQIVND (reference sequence). The CDR3 length is 16 residues. V was pared by 5 bases and J by 8 bases, with 15 bases of the junction left unmatched.

The chain uses TRBV12-3 or TRBV12-4 and TRBJ1-2, with a possible D match to TRBD1 (5 bases). The CDR3 is made up of 14 amino acids. Deletions cut 2 bases from V and 4 bases from J, with 11 bases between. The CDR3 is CASSLIGGTYGYTF. The CDR3, as DNA: TGTGCCAGCAGTTTAATTGGAGGGACCTATGGCTACACCTTC.

In its sample, this clonotype was seen a few times. The chain is built from TRBV5-1 and TRBJ1-1, with D possibly matching TRBD1 (5 bases). The germline V gene encodes CDR1 SGHRS and CDR2 YFSETQ. Trimming stripped 5 bases from V and 4 bases from J, with 9 bases between. The CDR3 has 12 amino acids. DNA for the CDR3: TGCGCCAGCAGGGAGGGACGCACTGAAGCTTTCTTT. The encoded protein is CASREGRTEAFF.

This clonotype was seen many times. The chain is built from TRBV7-9 and TRBJ2-7; TRBD2 agrees at 14 bases. Germline lookup yields CDR1 SEHNR and CDR2 FQNEAQ (reference sequence). The V gene end was trimmed by 6 bases and the J gene end by 5 bases; junction bases not matched to a gene: 9. The CDR3 loop spans 16 amino acids. Here the CDR3 reads CASRGLAGASPHEQYF. The CDR3 nucleotides are TGTGCCAGCAGGGGACTAGCGGGAGCATCCCCCCACGAGCAGTACTTC.

At least ten counts were recorded for this clonotype. One junction end disagrees with the germline gene, perhaps due to a read error. The CDR3 here is CASSPGPGYEQYF. CDR3 sequence (DNA): TGTGCCAGCAGTCCTGGACCCGGATACGAGCAGTACTTC. V and J are TRBV4-1 and TRBJ2-7; D is unclear. CDR1 is MGHRA, CDR2 YSYEKL, per germline. This CDR3 is 13 amino acids long.

This clonotype was detected a few times. A much larger clone lies one base from this, so it may be a read error. This chain uses TRBV30 with TRBJ1-1; D call uncertain. The V end was cut by 4 bases, the J end by 0 bases, with 15 bases between. Germline V lookup: CDR1 GTSNPN, CDR2 SVGIG (reference sequence). CDR3 length: 15 amino acids. The CDR3 DNA follows: TGTGCCTGGAATAGGTCAGGTCTCATGAACACTGAAGCTTTCTTT. This encodes CAWNRSGLMNTEAFF.

This clonotype was seen at least ten times. The chain combines TRBV18 with TRBJ2-1, with 8 bases lining up with TRBD2. J gave up 10 bases and V 6 bases, and 8 bases lay outside the gene matches. The CDR3 sequence is 13 residues long. CDR1 is KGHSH and CDR2 is LQKENI in the germline V gene. In DNA form, the CDR3 reads TGTGCCAGCTCGACACGGACTAGCTCCGAGCAGTTCTTC. This translates into CASSTRTSSEQFF.

In its sample, this clonotype was seen a few times. CDR3 residues: CASSLLPGRPYNEQFF. In DNA, the CDR3 is TGTGCCAGCAGTTTACTGCCAGGGAGACCCTACAATGAGCAGTTCTTC. The chain uses TRBV27 and TRBJ2-1, with D possibly called TRBD1 or TRBD2 (5 bases each). V was cut by 2 bases and J by 2 bases, with 13 bases left in between. The germline gives CDR1 MNHEY, CDR2 SMNVEV (reference sequence). CDR3 length equals 16 residues.

This clonotype has more than one count but fewer than ten. This sequence joins TRBV3-1 and TRBJ1-2, with D perhaps matching TRBD1 (6 bases). Germline V CDR1 and CDR2: LGHDT, YNNKEL (reference sequence). The CDR3 has 17 residues. Trimming took 4 bases from V and 2 from J, leaving 20 bases between them. CDR3 sequence reads: CASSLSSRGRINYGYTF. CDR3 coding DNA: TGTGCCAGCAGCCTTAGCTCCCGGGGGCGAATAAACTATGGCTACACCTTC.

This clonotype was picked up many times. This sequence joins TRBV3-1 and TRBJ1-5; D unclear. The germline V gene encodes CDR1 LGHDT and CDR2 YNNKEL (reference sequence). The CDR3 loop spans 13 amino acids. V lost 0 bases and J 3 bases, leaving 3 bases between the germline ends. CDR3 sequence (DNA): TGTGCCAGCAGCCAAGAGATCAATCAGCCCCAGCATTTT. Its protein is CASSQEINQPQHF.

This clonotype was counted between two and nine times. The chain couples TRBV5-1 to TRBJ2-7; the match to TRBD2 covers 16 bases. The junction had 5 bases not matched to a gene; V was cut back by 1 base and J by 7 bases. This CDR3 comprises 16 residues. CDR1 and CDR2 from the germline V gene are SGHRS and YFSETQ. CDR3 residues: CASSLWPGLAGGEQYF. Written as DNA, the CDR3 is TGCGCCAGCAGCTTGTGGCCGGGACTAGCGGGAGGGGAGCAGTACTTC.

This clonotype was seen many times. This chain uses TRBV28 with TRBJ1-4, with 7 bases fitting TRBD1. The CDR3 consists of 14 residues. J gave up 7 bases and V 6 bases, and 8 bases lay outside the gene matches. Germline V gene data show CDR1 as MDHEN and CDR2 as SYDVKM. The CDR3 protein is CASRPTGRVEKLFF. The CDR3 region has the DNA TGTGCCAGCAGGCCGACAGGGCGTGTTGAAAAACTGTTTTTT.

This clonotype was seen more than once but under ten times. Given the absence of the conserved phenylalanine or tryptophan at the CDR3 end, a read error is likely. The genes are TRBV11-2 and TRBJ2-7; 9 nucleotides line up with TRBD2. CDR1 SGHAT and CDR2 FQNNGV come from the germline V gene. The CDR3 is made up of 16 amino acids. The V segment lost 4 bases and the J segment 5 bases; nucleotides outside the gene matches: 12. CDR3: CASSWFVSGRTHEQYI. The CDR3 bases are TGTGCCAGCAGCTGGTTCGTAAGCGGGAGGACCCACGAGCAGTACATC.

This chain joins TRBV12-5 and TRBJ2-1; TRBD1 might be the D (6 bases). CDR1 is LGHNT, CDR2 FRNRAP, per germline. V shed 1 base and J shed 6 bases, with 13 bases lying between them. CDR3 size: 15 residues. In DNA form, the CDR3 reads TGTGCTAGTGGTTTGGCCCCGACAGGAGGCAATGAGCAGTTCTTC. Its translation: CASGLAPTGGNEQFF.

The chain carries TRBV6-4 and TRBJ1-1; D remains ambiguous. The CDR3 runs to 13 residues. Germline CDR1 is MRHNA and CDR2 is SNTAGT. V gave up 2 bases and J gave up 5 bases, with 9 bases separating them. The CDR3 reads CASSDRVGTEAFF. As DNA, the CDR3 is TGTGCCAGCAGTGACAGGGTTGGAACTGAAGCTTTCTTT.

This clonotype came up many times. The chain links TRBV12-3 or TRBV12-4 to TRBJ2-5; D not certain. Trimming took 1 base from V and 1 from J, leaving 7 bases between them. This CDR3 contains 14 residues. CDR3 in amino acids: CASSLDEIQETQYF. Here the CDR3 DNA reads TGTGCCAGCAGTTTAGATGAGATCCAAGAGACCCAGTACTTC.

This chain uses TRBV5-4 with TRBJ2-1; D is ambiguous. This CDR3 comprises 15 residues. Per the germline V gene, CDR1 is SGHNT and CDR2 is YYREEE (reference sequence). Trimming stripped 3 bases from V and 5 bases from J, with 15 bases between. CDR3 amino acids: CASSYVLTSDNEQFF. The CDR3 DNA reads as TGTGCCAGCAGCTACGTTCTTACTTCTGACAATGAGCAGTTCTTC.

This chain links TRBV6-1 with TRBJ1-1; D is perhaps TRBD1 (6 bases). Trimming removed 6 bases at V and 1 base at J, with 21 bases between. The CDR3 covers 17 residues. Germline V CDR1 and CDR2: MNHNS, SASEGT. The CDR3 nucleotides read TGTGCCAGCAGCTGGGGCAGGGGAGGTCTTACGAACACTGAAGCTTTCTTT. Its translation is CASSWGRGGLTNTEAFF.

This clonotype was observed many times. The genes are TRBV30 and TRBJ2-1; 7 bases are shared with TRBD2. Germline lookup yields CDR1 GTSNPN and CDR2 SVGIG (reference sequence). Trimming took 5 bases from V and 12 from J; bases not matched to a gene: 16. This CDR3 is 14 amino acids long. CDR3 protein: CAWCIAGPGLGQFF. The CDR3 region has the DNA TGTGCCTGGTGTATAGCGGGCCCGGGGCTGGGGCAGTTCTTC. Variable domain in full (rest from reference TRBV30 and TRBJ2-1): SQTIHQWPATLVQPVGSPLSLECTVEGTSNPNLYWYRQAAGRGLQLLFYSVGIGQISSEVPQNLSASRPQDRQFILSSKKLLLSDSGFYLCAWCIAGPGLGQFFGPGTRLTVL.

The sample holds many counts of this clonotype. V usage is TRBV27 and J usage is TRBJ1-5, with 9 bases lining up with TRBD1. The length of the CDR3 is 14 residues. V shed 5 bases, J shed 7 bases, and the junction held 6 bases outside the gene matches. Germline CDR1 and CDR2: MNHEY and SMNVEV (reference sequence). The CDR3 protein is CASSQTGGGQPQHF. CDR3 bases: TGTGCCAGCAGTCAGACAGGGGGTGGGCAGCCCCAGCATTTT.

This clonotype was seen ten or more times. This rearrangement joins TRBV11-2 to TRBJ2-1; the D gene is possibly TRBD2 (6 bases). CDR3 length equals 14 residues. The germline gives CDR1 SGHAT, CDR2 FQNNGV. V lost 5 bases and J 8 bases, leaving 16 bases between the germline ends. The CDR3 protein is CASSRDSTRDEQFF. CDR3 nucleotides: TGTGCCAGCAGCCGGGACTCCACCAGGGATGAGCAGTTCTTC.

This clonotype turned up a few times. The chain has TRBV4-1 and TRBJ2-3, with TRBD2 matching 10 bases. CDR1 is MGHRA, CDR2 YSYEKL, per germline. Germline trimming cut 0 bases from V and 1 base from J; bases unmatched to any gene: 4. The CDR3 length is 17 residues. The CDR3 DNA reads as TGCGCCAGCAGCCAAGATGGAGGACTAGCGGGCACAGATACGCAGTATTTT. This sequence encodes CASSQDGGLAGTDTQYF.

The chain has TRBV6-2 or TRBV6-3 and TRBJ2-2, with TRBD2 matching 7 bases. V trimming: 6 bases; J trimming: 2 bases; junction bases outside the gene matches: 6. CDR1 is MNHEY, CDR2 SVGEGT, per germline. This CDR3 contains 15 residues. This CDR3 reads CASSTRDYNTGELFF. The CDR3 coding sequence is TGTGCCAGCAGCACCCGGGACTACAACACCGGGGAGCTGTTTTTT.

This clonotype appeared many times. The chain couples TRBV18 to TRBJ1-2, with D maybe TRBD1 (6 bases). V dropped 8 bases and J dropped 8 bases, with 15 bases sitting between them. Germline values: CDR1 KGHSH, CDR2 LQKENI. The CDR3 is 12 amino acids. The CDR3 nucleotides are TGTGCCAGCCCTACAGGGTCCCGGGGCTACACCTTC. It encodes CASPTGSRGYTF.

This chain uses TRBV20-1 with TRBJ1-2, with 9 bases lining up with TRBD1. V lost 1 base and J lost 3; bases outside the gene matches: 3. There are 14 residues in the CDR3. The germline V gene has CDR1 DFQATT and CDR2 SNEGSKA (reference sequence). The chain's CDR3 is CSARADRGDYGYTF. As DNA, the CDR3 is TGCAGTGCTAGAGCCGACAGGGGGGACTATGGCTACACCTTC.